This passage covers 20 T cell receptor beta chains from one sample sequenced in a study of T-cell reconstitution after alpha-beta-depleted transplantation in children. Unique molecular identifiers were built into the TCRbeta library. TCRdb re-called the PCR reads with MiXCR, one entry per CDR3 protein. This sample yields about 120,000 distinct CDR3 sequences, of which 10% are seen a single time; 30% to 35% belongs to the top ten. This sample comprised PBMCs, obtained before TCRalphabeta/CD19-depleted stem cell transplant. Source of these receptors: a boy aged 2 to 10 with acute lymphoblastic leukemia, due to receive a stem cell transplant.

V is TRBV3-1 and J is TRBJ2-1, with TRBD2 as a possible D gene (6 bases). V was cut by 4 bases and J by 8 bases, with 18 bases left in between. CDR1 LGHDT and CDR2 YNNKEL come from the germline V gene (reference sequence). This CDR3 spans 15 amino acids. DNA for the CDR3: TGTGCCAGCAGCCCCCAATCGGGGGTCCTCTATGAGCAGTTCTTC. Amino acid sequence: CASSPQSGVLYEQFF.

CDR3 sequence reads: CASTFTGSGGVQHF. The DNA of the CDR3 is TGTGCCAGCACGTTCACCGGGTCCGGCGGCGTACAGCATTTT. This chain joins TRBV6-5 and TRBJ1-5; D is undetermined. The CDR3 has 14 amino acids. CDR1 MNHEY and CDR2 SVGAGI come from the germline V gene. V was shortened by 7 bases and J by 13 bases, with 23 bases between the two germline ends.

This clonotype was detected a few times. DNA of the CDR3: TGTGCCAGCACCAACGGGAACACAGATACGCAGTATTTT. Its protein is CASTNGNTDTQYF. This chain connects TRBV7-9 to TRBJ2-3; possibly TRBD2 for D (5 bases). V lost 7 bases to trimming and J lost 2 bases, with 10 bases between them. The CDR3 is 13 amino acids. Germline CDR1 reads SEHNR; CDR2 reads FQNEAQ (reference sequence).

This clonotype has just a few counts. The chain combines TRBV6-5 with TRBJ2-6; perhaps TRBD2 as D (5 bases). This CDR3 is built from 19 residues. In germline, CDR1 is MNHEY, CDR2 SVGAGI. Trimming pared 0 bases from V and 0 bases from J, leaving 15 bases between. DNA for the CDR3: TGTGCCAGCAGTTACTCGCAGAGGTTGGGAGACTCTGGGGCCAACGTCCTGACTTTC. This codes for CASSYSQRLGDSGANVLTF.

About this clonotype: The germline gene is not matched at one end of the junction; a read error may be the cause. V is TRBV24-1 and J is TRBJ2-1; unclear D gene. CDR3 size: 15 residues. The germline V gene encodes CDR1 KGHDR and CDR2 SFDVKD. As DNA, the CDR3 is TGTGCCGCCAGTGATTCCCGTAGGGTAGGGTATGAGCAGTTCTTC. It codes for CAASDSRRVGYEQFF.

The rearrangement uses TRBV20-1 and TRBJ1-3; maybe TRBD1 (5 bases). V lost 1 base to trimming and J lost 4 bases, with 14 bases between them. Per germline, CDR1 DFQATT and CDR2 SNEGSKA (reference sequence). This CDR3 has 15 residues. The CDR3 nucleotides are TGCAGTGCTAGAGGGCCGAAGGGGAAAGGAAACACCATATATTTT. Protein product: CSARGPKGKGNTIYF.

At least ten counts were recorded for this clonotype. The chain couples TRBV5-1 to TRBJ2-1, with no clear D. V was shortened by 4 bases and J by 4 bases, with 12 bases between the two germline ends. This CDR3 comprises 14 residues. The germline V gene encodes CDR1 SGHRS and CDR2 YFSETQ. As DNA, the CDR3 is TGCGCCAGCAGCCCCCCACCTCCATACAATGAGCAGTTCTTC. It specifies CASSPPPPYNEQFF.

The rearrangement links TRBV28 to TRBJ2-7, with D perhaps matching TRBD1 (5 bases). This CDR3 has 15 amino acids. V lost 8 bases to trimming and J lost 2 bases, with 19 bases between them. CDR1 and CDR2 from the germline V gene are MDHEN and SYDVKM. The CDR3 DNA reads as TGTGCCAGCTGTCCCGGCAGGGCCTATACCTACGAGCAGTACTTC. Its translation is CASCPGRAYTYEQYF.

Many counts were recorded for this clonotype. The V and J genes are TRBV5-1 and TRBJ2-7; 10 positions agree with TRBD2. The CDR3 totals 16 residues. Trimming cost V 4 bases and J 1 base; bases outside gene matches: 8. CDR1 and CDR2 from the germline V gene are SGHRS and YFSETQ. The CDR3 DNA sequence: TGCGCCAGCAGCAGGACTAGCGGAGGGGATTCCTACGAGCAGTACTTC. It yields the protein CASSRTSGGDSYEQYF.

As DNA, the CDR3 is TGTGCCAGCAGCCAAGCGTCTAGCGGGACGTACAATGAGCAGTTCTTC. It yields the protein CASSQASSGTYNEQFF. V gene TRBV3-1 combines with J gene TRBJ2-1; the match to TRBD2 covers 9 bases. The germline V gene encodes CDR1 LGHDT and CDR2 YNNKEL (reference sequence). V shed 1 base and J 4 bases; nucleotides not matched to a gene: 5. The CDR3 is 16 amino acids.

In its sample, this clonotype was seen many times. This chain links TRBV11-2 with TRBJ2-2; TRBD1 is a possible D gene (6 bases). The germline V gene has CDR1 SGHAT and CDR2 FQNNGV. The CDR3 has 14 amino acids. Trimming left V 3 bases short and J 6 bases short, with 11 bases between. The CDR3 DNA reads as TGTGCCAGCAGCTTCCGTGGGGGCCCCGGGGAGCTGTTTTTT. Protein sequence: CASSFRGGPGELFF.

This clonotype was counted only a few times. This chain joins TRBV20-1 and TRBJ2-5; 8 bases line up with TRBD2. The CDR3 extends over 12 amino acids. Germline CDR1 DFQATT, CDR2 SNEGSKA (reference sequence). V gave up 6 bases and J gave up 5 bases; unmatched junction bases: 5. Here the CDR3 reads CSAKTSDETQYF. CDR3 nucleotides: TGCAGTGCCAAGACTAGCGACGAGACCCAGTACTTC.

Points on this clonotype: A much larger clone differs by one base, so this may be a read error. This chain connects TRBV12-3 or TRBV12-4 to TRBJ2-1; D gene uncertain. This CDR3 has 15 amino acids. V was clipped by 1 base and J by 13 bases, with 20 bases between them. CDR3 region: CASSLVLEKSGPQFF. The CDR3 DNA reads TGTGCCAGCAGTTTAGTGCTAGAGAAGTCCGGACCCCAGTTCTTC.

The V call is TRBV20-1, the J call TRBJ2-1, with D perhaps given as TRBD1 or TRBD2 (7 bases each). CDR3 length: 16 amino acids. Germline-derived CDR1 and CDR2 are DFQATT and SNEGSKA (reference sequence). Trimming took 6 bases from V and 4 from J, leaving 22 bases between them. The CDR3 bases are TGCAGTGCCCCCGGGGCTTCCCAGGGGGGGTACAATGAGCAGTTCTTC. Amino acid sequence: CSAPGASQGGYNEQFF.

This clonotype was detected only a few times. The V call is TRBV20-1, the J call TRBJ1-1; tentatively, D is TRBD1 (5 bases). CDR1 and CDR2 (germline): DFQATT, SNEGSKA (reference sequence). The V end lost 4 bases, the J end lost 6 bases, and 24 bases lay between the germline ends. The CDR3 is made up of 16 amino acids. The CDR3 DNA follows: TGCAGTGCTATGGGGTGGGGAACAGGTGCTTACTCTGAAGCTTTCTTT. It yields the protein CSAMGWGTGAYSEAFF.

This clonotype was detected a few times. V and J are TRBV14 and TRBJ2-1; TRBD2 might be the D (5 bases). This CDR3 is built from 18 residues. The germline CDR1 and CDR2 sequences are SGHDN and FVKESK. V lost 4 bases, J lost 3 bases, and 22 bases lay in between. CDR3 coding DNA: TGTGCCAGCAGCCCGCCATCCGCGAGGGTTTGGGACTACAATGAGCAGTTCTTC. Its protein product is CASSPPSARVWDYNEQFF.

V gene TRBV5-5 combines with J gene TRBJ1-1, with D possibly TRBD1 on 5 matching bases. The length of the CDR3 is 14 residues. Germline lookup yields CDR1 SGHKS and CDR2 YYEKEE (reference sequence). V lost 5 bases to trimming and J lost 0 bases, with 11 bases between them. The CDR3 protein is CASSFRALNTEAFF. The CDR3 bases are TGTGCCAGCAGTTTCAGGGCCCTGAACACTGAAGCTTTCTTT.

On this clonotype itself: An end of the junction does not agree with germline; a read error may underlie this. The V call is TRBV5-6, the J call TRBJ2-3; no clear D gene. The germline V gene has CDR1 SGHDT and CDR2 YYEEEE. The CDR3 is made up of 17 amino acids. CDR3 in DNA: TGTGCCATCAGCCCCGGAGTACTATGGGGTGGAACAGATACGCAGTATTTT. Translating it yields CAISPGVLWGGTDTQYF. The full variable domain, completed using reference TRBV5-6 and TRBJ2-3, is DAGVTQSPTHLIKTRGQQVTLRCSPKSGHDTVSWYQQALGQGPQFIFQYYEEEERQRGNFPDRFSGHQFPNYSSELNVNALLLGDSALYLCAISPGVLWGGTDTQYFGPGTRLTVL.

The J gene is TRBJ2-1, the V gene TRBV10-3; TRBD2 matches at 12 bases. The CDR3 totals 15 residues. Unmatched junction bases numbered 6, after V lost 5 bases and J lost 7 bases. CDR1 is ENHRY, CDR2 SYGVKD, per germline. This chain's CDR3 is CAISLAGGPGNEQFF. CDR3 sequence (DNA): TGTGCCATCAGTCTAGCGGGAGGGCCGGGAAATGAGCAGTTCTTC.

The table lists this clonotype with many counts. This chain links TRBV12-3 or TRBV12-4 with TRBJ2-7; TRBD1 matches 10 bases. J lost 0 bases, V lost 0 bases, and 2 bases had no gene match. The CDR3 consists of 16 residues. The CDR3 nucleotides are TGTGCCAGCAGTTTAGCTGGGACAGGGGTCTCCTACGAGCAGTACTTC. It encodes CASSLAGTGVSYEQYF.